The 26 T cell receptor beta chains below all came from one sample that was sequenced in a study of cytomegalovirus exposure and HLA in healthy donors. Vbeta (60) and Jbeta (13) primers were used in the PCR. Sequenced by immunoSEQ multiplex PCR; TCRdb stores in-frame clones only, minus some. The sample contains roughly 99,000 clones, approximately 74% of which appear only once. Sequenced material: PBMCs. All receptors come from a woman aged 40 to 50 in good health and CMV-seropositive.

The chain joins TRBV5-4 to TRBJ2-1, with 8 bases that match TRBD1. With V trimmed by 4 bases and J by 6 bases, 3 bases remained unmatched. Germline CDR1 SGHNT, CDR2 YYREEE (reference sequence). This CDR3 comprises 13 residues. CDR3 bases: TGTGCCAGCAGCATAACAGGGGGCAATGAGCAGTTCTTC. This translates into CASSITGGNEQFF.

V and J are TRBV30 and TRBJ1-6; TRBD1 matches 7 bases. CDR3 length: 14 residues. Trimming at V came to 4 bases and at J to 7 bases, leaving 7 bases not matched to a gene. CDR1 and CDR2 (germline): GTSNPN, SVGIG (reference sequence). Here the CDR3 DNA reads TGTGCCTGGACTTCCCGGGACAGAAATTCACCCCTCCACTTT. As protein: CAWTSRDRNSPLHF.

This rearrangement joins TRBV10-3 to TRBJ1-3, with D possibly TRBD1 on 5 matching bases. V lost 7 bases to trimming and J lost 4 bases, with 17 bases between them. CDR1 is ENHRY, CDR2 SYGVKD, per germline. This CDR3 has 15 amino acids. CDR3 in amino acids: CAIKPRDLGGNTIYF. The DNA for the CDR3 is TGTGCCATCAAGCCCCGGGACTTGGGAGGAAACACCATATATTTT.

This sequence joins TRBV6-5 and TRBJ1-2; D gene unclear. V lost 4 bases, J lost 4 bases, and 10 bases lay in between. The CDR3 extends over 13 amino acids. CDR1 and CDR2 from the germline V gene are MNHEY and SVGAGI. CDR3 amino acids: CASSSRHRYGYTF. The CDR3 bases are TGTGCCAGCAGTTCCCGACACCGCTATGGCTACACCTTC.

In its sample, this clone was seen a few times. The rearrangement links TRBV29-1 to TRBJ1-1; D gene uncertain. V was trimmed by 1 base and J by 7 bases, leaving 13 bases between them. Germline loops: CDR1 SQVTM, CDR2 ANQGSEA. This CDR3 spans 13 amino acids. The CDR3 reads CSVEGSEGGEAFF. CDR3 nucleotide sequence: TGCAGCGTTGAAGGCAGCGAGGGTGGTGAAGCTTTCTTT. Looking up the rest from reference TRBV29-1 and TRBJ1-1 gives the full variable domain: SAVISQKPSRDICQRGTSLTIQCQVDSQVTMMFWYRQQPGQSLTLIATANQGSEATYESGFVIDKFPISRPNLTFSTLTVSNMSPEDSSIYLCSVEGSEGGEAFFGQGTRLTVV.

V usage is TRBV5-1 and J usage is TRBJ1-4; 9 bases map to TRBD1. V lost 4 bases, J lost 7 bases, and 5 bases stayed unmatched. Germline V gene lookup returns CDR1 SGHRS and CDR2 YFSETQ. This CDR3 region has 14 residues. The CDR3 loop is CASSLGTGLEKLFF. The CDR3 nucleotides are TGCGCCAGCAGCCTCGGGACAGGGCTTGAAAAACTGTTTTTT.

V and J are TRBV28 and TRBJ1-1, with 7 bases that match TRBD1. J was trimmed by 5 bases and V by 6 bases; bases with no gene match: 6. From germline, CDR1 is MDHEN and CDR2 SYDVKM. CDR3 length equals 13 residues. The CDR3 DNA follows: TGTGCCAGCAGCCAGGGGGAAGGGACTGAAGCTTTCTTT. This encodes CASSQGEGTEAFF.

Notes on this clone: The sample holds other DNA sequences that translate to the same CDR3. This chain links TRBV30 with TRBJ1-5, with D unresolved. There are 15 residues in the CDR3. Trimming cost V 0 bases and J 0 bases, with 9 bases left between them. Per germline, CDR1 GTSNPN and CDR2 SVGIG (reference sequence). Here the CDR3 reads CAWSVGGNSNQPQHF. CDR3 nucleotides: TGTGCCTGGAGTGTAGGCGGTAATAGCAATCAGCCCCAGCATTTT.

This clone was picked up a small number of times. The CDR3 region has the DNA TGTGCCAGCAGTCCTCAATCGCAGGGATCCTATGGCTACACCTTC. Amino acids: CASSPQSQGSYGYTF. The chain uses TRBV6-5 and TRBJ1-2; possibly TRBD1 for D (5 bases). There are 15 residues in the CDR3. Looked up from germline, CDR1 is MNHEY and CDR2 is SVGAGI. V lost 5 bases and J lost 4, with 17 bases in between.

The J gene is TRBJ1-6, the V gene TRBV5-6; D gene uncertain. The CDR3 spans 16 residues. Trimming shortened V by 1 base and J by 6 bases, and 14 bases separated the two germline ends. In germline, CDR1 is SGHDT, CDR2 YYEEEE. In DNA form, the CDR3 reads TGTGCCAGCAGCTTGTTCTCAGGTGCGCTTAATTCACCCCTCCACTTT. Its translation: CASSLFSGALNSPLHF. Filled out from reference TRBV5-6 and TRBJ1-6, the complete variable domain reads DAGVTQSPTHLIKTRGQQVTLRCSPKSGHDTVSWYQQALGQGPQFIFQYYEEEERQRGNFPDRFSGHQFPNYSSELNVNALLLGDSALYLCASSLFSGALNSPLHFGNGTRLTVT.

The CDR3 coding sequence is TGTGCCAGCTCACCGATCGACAACGGAAACACCATATATTTT. This codes for CASSPIDNGNTIYF. The chain has TRBV18 and TRBJ1-3, with no clear D. The CDR3 extends over 14 amino acids. CDR1 is KGHSH, CDR2 LQKENI, per germline. V gave up 3 bases and J gave up 4 bases, with 10 bases separating them.

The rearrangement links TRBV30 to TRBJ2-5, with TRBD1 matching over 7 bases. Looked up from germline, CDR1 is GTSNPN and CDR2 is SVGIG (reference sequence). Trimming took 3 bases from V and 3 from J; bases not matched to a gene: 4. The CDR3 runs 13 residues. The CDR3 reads CAWRGTAKETQYF. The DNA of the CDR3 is TGTGCCTGGAGAGGGACAGCGAAAGAGACCCAGTACTTC.

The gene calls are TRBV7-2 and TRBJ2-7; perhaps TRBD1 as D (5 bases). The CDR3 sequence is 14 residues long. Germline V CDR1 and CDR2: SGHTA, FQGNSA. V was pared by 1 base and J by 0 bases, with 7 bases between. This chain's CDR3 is CASSLDRSSYEQYF. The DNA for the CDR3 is TGTGCCAGCAGCTTAGACAGGTCCTCCTACGAGCAGTACTTC.

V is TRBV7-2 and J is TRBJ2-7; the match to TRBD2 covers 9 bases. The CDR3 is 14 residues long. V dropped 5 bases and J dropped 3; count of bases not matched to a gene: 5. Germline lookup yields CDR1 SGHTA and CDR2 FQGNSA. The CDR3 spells CASSLSSGDYEQYF. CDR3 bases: TGTGCCAGCAGCCTCTCTAGCGGGGACTACGAGCAGTACTTC.

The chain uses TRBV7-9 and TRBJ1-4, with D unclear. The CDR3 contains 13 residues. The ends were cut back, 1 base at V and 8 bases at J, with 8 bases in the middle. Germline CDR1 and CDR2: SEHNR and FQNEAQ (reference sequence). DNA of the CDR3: TGTGCCAGCAGCTTAGAAGCGAGGGAAAAACTGTTTTTT. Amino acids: CASSLEAREKLFF.

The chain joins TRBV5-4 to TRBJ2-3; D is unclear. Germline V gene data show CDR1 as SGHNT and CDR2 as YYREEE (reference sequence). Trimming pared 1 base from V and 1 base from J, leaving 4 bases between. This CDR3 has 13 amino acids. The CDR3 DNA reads TGTGCCAGCAGCTTGTGGCGCACAGATACGCAGTATTTT. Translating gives CASSLWRTDTQYF.

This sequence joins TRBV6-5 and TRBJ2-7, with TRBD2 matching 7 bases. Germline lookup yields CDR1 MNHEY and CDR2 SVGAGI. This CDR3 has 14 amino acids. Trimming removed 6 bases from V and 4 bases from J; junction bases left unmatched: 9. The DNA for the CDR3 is TGTGCCAGCAGCCGGCGGGGAGGGACGTACGAGCAGTACTTC. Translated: CASSRRGGTYEQYF.

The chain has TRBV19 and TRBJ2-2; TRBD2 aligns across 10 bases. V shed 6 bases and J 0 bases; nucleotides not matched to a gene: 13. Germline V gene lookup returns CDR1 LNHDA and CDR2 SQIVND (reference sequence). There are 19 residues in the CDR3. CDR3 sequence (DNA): TGTGCCAGTAGACTCACCCGGACTAGCGGAGTTGCGAACACCGGGGAGCTGTTTTTT. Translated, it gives CASRLTRTSGVANTGELFF.

For the CDR3, the DNA is TGTGCCAGCAGCCGGGCGGCGGGGGGTTATTACAATGAGCAGTTCTTC. Translated, it gives CASSRAAGGYYNEQFF. The rearrangement links TRBV5-6 to TRBJ2-1; 8 bases fit TRBD2. CDR1 is SGHDT, CDR2 YYEEEE, per germline. V was clipped by 4 bases and J by 4 bases; unmatched bases: 10. The CDR3 length is 16 residues.

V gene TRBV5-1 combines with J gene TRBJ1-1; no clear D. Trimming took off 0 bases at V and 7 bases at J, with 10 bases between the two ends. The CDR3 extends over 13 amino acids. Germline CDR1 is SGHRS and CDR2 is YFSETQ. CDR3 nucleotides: TGCGCCAGCAGCTTGGATAAATTTTATGAAGCTTTCTTT. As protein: CASSLDKFYEAFF.

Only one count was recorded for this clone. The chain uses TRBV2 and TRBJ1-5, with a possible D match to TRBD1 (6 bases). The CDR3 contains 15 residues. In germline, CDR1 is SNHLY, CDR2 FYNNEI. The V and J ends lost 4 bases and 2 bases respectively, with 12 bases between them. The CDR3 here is CASSVQGIGNQPQHF. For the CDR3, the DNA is TGTGCCAGCAGTGTACAGGGAATCGGCAATCAGCCCCAGCATTTT.

Here the CDR3 DNA reads TGTGCCAGTAGTCACACAGGAACCGGGGAGCTGTTTTTT. Amino acids: CASSHTGTGELFF. The chain recombines TRBV19 with TRBJ2-2, with D possibly TRBD1 on 5 matching bases. Trimming removed 5 bases from V and 5 bases from J, with 9 bases in between. This CDR3 region has 13 residues. CDR1 and CDR2 (germline): LNHDA, SQIVND (reference sequence).

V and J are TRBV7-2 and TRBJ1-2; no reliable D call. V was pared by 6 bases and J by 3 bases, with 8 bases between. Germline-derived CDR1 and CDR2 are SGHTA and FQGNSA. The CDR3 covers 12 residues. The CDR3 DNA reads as TGTGCCAGCAGAAGGCGGTACTATGGCTACACCTTC. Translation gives CASRRRYYGYTF.

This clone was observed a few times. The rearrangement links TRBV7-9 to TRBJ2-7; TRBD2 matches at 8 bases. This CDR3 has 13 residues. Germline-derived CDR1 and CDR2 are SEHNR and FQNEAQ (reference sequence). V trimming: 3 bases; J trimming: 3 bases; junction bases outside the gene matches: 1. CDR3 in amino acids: CASSFTSGYEQYF. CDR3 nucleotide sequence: TGTGCCAGCAGCTTTACTAGCGGCTACGAGCAGTACTTC.

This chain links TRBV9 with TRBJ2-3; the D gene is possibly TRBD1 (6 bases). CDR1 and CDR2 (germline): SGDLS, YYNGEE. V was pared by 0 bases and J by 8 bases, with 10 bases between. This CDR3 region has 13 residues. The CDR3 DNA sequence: TGTGCCAGCAGCGTAGTACAGGGAAGTACGCAGTATTTT. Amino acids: CASSVVQGSTQYF. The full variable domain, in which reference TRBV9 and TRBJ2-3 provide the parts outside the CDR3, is DSGVTQTPKHLITATGQRVTLRCSPRSGDLSVYWYQQSLDQGLQFLIQYYNGEERAKGNILERFSAQQFPDLHSELNLSSLELGDSALYFCASSVVQGSTQYFGPGTRLTVL.

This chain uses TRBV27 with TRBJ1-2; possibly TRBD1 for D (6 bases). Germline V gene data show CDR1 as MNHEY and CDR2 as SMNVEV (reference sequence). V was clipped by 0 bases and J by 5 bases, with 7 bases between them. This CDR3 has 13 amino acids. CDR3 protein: CASSLSGAYGYTF. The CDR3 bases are TGTGCCAGCAGTTTATCGGGGGCTTATGGCTACACCTTC.